These T cell receptor beta chains were read from a single sample in a study of vaccination effects on CD4 cells after COVID-19. Here immunoSEQ multiplex PCR was the method, and the copy in TCRdb shows in-frame clones only, minus some. The sample comprises approximately 50,000 clones, roughly 76% of which are singletons, and over 9.5% rests with the top ten. These receptors have no known antigen. This material consisted of CD4+ T cells from PBMCs cultured without peptide, taken before COVID-19 vaccination. These TCRs come from a human donor who had a prior SARS-CoV-2 infection. CDR3s include the opening cysteine and the closing phenylalanine or tryptophan. D genes are given only for firm matches. Clone size is stated in some rows and not others, as once, few, many or a class when expanded.

J gene	D gene	V gene	clone size	CDR3 protein	CDR3 DNA
TRBJ2-6	NA	TRBV10-3	once	CAISETGRSPGANVLTF	TGTGCCATCAGTGAGACGGGGAGATCCCCCGGGGCCAACGTCCTGACTTTC
TRBJ1-1	NA	TRBV7-9	NA	CASSLASPGNTEAFF	TGTGCCAGCAGCTTAGCAAGTCCGGGAAACACTGAAGCTTTCTTT
TRBJ2-2	TRBD2	TRBV7-2	NA	CASSLFGLAGDLGELFF	TGTGCCAGCAGCTTGTTTGGGCTAGCGGGGGATCTCGGGGAGCTGTTTTTT
TRBJ2-1	TRBD2	TRBV11-2	few	CASSLSLAGVGEQFF	TGTGCCAGCAGCTTGAGTCTAGCGGGAGTGGGTGAGCAGTTCTTC
TRBJ2-5	NA	TRBV18	NA	CASSPRQQETQYF	TGTGCCAGCTCACCACGCCAACAAGAGACCCAGTACTTC
TRBJ2-1	TRBD1	TRBV5-4	few	CASSGGTGVYNEQFF	TGTGCCAGCAGCGGTGGGACAGGGGTTTACAATGAGCAGTTCTTC
TRBJ2-2	NA	TRBV2	few	CASSVDQGAELFF	TGTGCCAGCAGTGTGGACCAGGGTGCGGAGCTGTTTTTT
TRBJ2-2	NA	TRBV29-1	NA	CSVAALRSSTGELFF	TGCAGCGTTGCCGCCCTGAGGTCCTCAACCGGGGAGCTGTTTTTT
TRBJ1-2	NA	TRBV18	NA	CASSPGRDNYGYTF	TGTGCCAGCTCACCGGGTAGGGACAACTATGGCTACACCTTC
TRBJ1-5	TRBD1	TRBV2	NA	CASSGAGGLGNQPQHF	TGTGCCAGCAGTGGTGCAGGGGGGTTAGGCAATCAGCCCCAGCATTTT
TRBJ1-4	TRBD1	TRBV7-9	NA	CASSWGDRGRVREKLFF	TGTGCCAGCAGCTGGGGCGACAGGGGGCGAGTTCGGGAAAAACTGTTTTTT
TRBJ1-2	TRBD1	TRBV10-3	NA	CAISEGQDLYGYTF	TGTGCCATCAGTGAGGGACAGGACCTTTATGGCTACACCTTC
TRBJ2-5	NA	TRBV7-9	NA	CASRPSTAGGIVETQYF	TGTGCCAGCAGGCCCTCTACAGCCGGAGGGATAGTGGAGACCCAGTACTTC
TRBJ2-7	NA	TRBV2	once	CASGGGYEQYF	TGTGCCAGCGGGGGTGGATACGAGCAGTACTTC
TRBJ1-5	TRBD1	TRBV23-1	few	CASSQLADREGTSNQPQHF	TGCGCCAGCAGTCAATTGGCGGACAGGGAAGGGACTAGCAATCAGCCCCAGCATTTT
TRBJ2-4	NA	TRBV11-2	few	CASSAGGENIQYF	TGTGCCAGCAGCGCAGGGGGGGAAAACATTCAGTACTTC
TRBJ2-3	NA	TRBV6-1	NA	CASSEGDSPGLYF	TGTGCCAGCAGTGAAGGTGATAGCCCAGGCCTGTATTTT
TRBJ2-7	NA	TRBV5-1	NA	CASRRGDSYEQYF	TGCGCCAGCCGGCGGGGCGACTCCTACGAGCAGTACTTC
TRBJ2-1	TRBD1	TRBV10-3	NA	CAIRPDRGLYNEQFF	TGTGCCATCCGCCCCGACAGGGGTTTATACAATGAGCAGTTCTTC